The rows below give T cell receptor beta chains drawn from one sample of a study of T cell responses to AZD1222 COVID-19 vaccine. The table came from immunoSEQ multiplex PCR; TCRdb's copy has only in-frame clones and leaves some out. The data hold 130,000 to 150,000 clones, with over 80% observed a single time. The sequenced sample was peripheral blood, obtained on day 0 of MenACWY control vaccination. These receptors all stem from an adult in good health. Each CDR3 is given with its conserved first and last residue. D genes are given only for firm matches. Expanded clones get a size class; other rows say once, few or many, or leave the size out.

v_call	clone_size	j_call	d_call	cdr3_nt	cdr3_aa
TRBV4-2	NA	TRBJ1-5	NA	TGTGCCAGCAGCCAAGTAGTAGGGATCAATCAGCCCCAGCATTTT	CASSQVVGINQPQHF
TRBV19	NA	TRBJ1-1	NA	TGTGCCAGTAGTTGGGGACAGAACACTGAAGCTTTCTTT	CASSWGQNTEAFF
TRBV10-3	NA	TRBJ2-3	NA	TGTGCCATCAGTGAGTCAGATACGCAGTATTTT	CAISESDTQYF
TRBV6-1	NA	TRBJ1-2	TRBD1	TGTGCCAGCAGTGTGGGACAGGGTAATTCGGACTATGGCTACACCTTC	CASSVGQGNSDYGYTF
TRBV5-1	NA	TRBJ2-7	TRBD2	TGCGCCAGCAGCTTGGTGGTAGCGGGTTCCTACGAGCAGTACTTC	CASSLVVAGSYEQYF
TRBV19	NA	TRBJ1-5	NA	TGTGCCAGTAGTATTGGCCACGGTTTTGGCTTAAATCAGCCCCAGCATTTT	CASSIGHGFGLNQPQHF
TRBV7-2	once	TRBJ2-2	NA	TGTGCCAGCAGCTCAGGACGAGGCACCGGGGAGCTGTTTTTT	CASSSGRGTGELFF
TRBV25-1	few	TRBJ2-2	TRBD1	TGTGCCATCGGCACAGGGGGAGCTGGCGGGGAGCTGTTTTTT	CAIGTGGAGGELFF
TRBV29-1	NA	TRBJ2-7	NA	TGCAGCGTTGAAAGTGAGGACTCCTACGAGCAGTACTTC	CSVESEDSYEQYF
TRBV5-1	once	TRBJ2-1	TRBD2	TGCGCCAGCTCCCTTTCTGGGGGGGACTACAATGAGCAGTTCTTC	CASSLSGGDYNEQFF
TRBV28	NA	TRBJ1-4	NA	TGTGCCAGCAGATATAGACAGGCCCCGGGGGAAAAACTGTTTTTT	CASRYRQAPGEKLFF
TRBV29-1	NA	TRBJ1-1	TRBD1	TGCAGCGGGGCCCAAGGGGGCTGGAACACTGAAGCTTTCTTT	CSGAQGGWNTEAFF
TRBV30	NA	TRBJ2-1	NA	TGTGCCTGTCCGGGTTGGGGGAATGAGCAGTTCTTC	CACPGWGNEQFF
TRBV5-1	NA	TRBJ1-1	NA	TGCGCCAGCAGCCTCCGGGAAGGTGAGAACACTGAAGCTTTCTTT	CASSLREGENTEAFF
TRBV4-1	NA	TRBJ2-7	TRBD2	TGCGCCAGCAGCCAAGAACTAGCGCTTAACTACGAGCAGTACTTC	CASSQELALNYEQYF
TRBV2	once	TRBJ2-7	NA	TGTGCCAGCAGGCAATACGAGCAGTACTTC	CASRQYEQYF
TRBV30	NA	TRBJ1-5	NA	TGTGCCTGGAGTCAGGGATCACGTCAGCCCCAGCATTTT	CAWSQGSRQPQHF
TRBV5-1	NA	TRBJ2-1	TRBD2	TGCGCCAGCAGCCCCTATCCGGGAGGGGGCAATGAGCAGTTCTTC	CASSPYPGGGNEQFF
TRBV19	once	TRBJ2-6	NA	TGTGCCAGTACCCCAGGCTCTGGGGCCAACGTCCTGACTTTC	CASTPGSGANVLTF
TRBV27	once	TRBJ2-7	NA	TGTGCCAGCAGTTCATCCCGTGCCTACGAGCAGTACTTC	CASSSSRAYEQYF
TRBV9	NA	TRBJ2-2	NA	TGTGCCAGCAGCGGGACAAATCCGAACACCGGGGAGCTGTTTTTT	CASSGTNPNTGELFF
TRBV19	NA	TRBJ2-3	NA	TGTGCCAGCTCCCTGGCAGCACGTGATACGCAGTATTTT	CASSLAARDTQYF
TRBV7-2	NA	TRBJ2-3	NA	TGTGCCAGCAGGGCTATTTCCGGTGATACGCAGTATTTT	CASRAISGDTQYF
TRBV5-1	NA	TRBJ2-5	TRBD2	TGCGCCAGCAGCTTGCCAGGCGGGGGGGGCCGTGAGACCCAGTACTTC	CASSLPGGGGRETQYF
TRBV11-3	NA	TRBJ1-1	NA	TGTGCCAGCAGTCTCACAGGAAACACTGAAGCTTTCTTT	CASSLTGNTEAFF
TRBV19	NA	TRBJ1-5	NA	TGTGCCAGTAGTATAGTGGCAGGGGAAATTATTAGCAATCAGCCCCAGCATTTT	CASSIVAGEIISNQPQHF
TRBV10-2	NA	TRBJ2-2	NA	TGCGCCAGCAGTGAGTCTTCCAGGGTTCACGTCGGGGAGCTGTTTTTT	CASSESSRVHVGELFF
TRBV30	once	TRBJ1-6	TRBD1	TGTGCCTGGAGACAGGACAGGGAGAGTCCCCTCCACTTT	CAWRQDRESPLHF
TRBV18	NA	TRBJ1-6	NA	TGTGCCAGCTCACCCGTCGGCAATCTGGGTAATTCACCCCTCCACTTT	CASSPVGNLGNSPLHF
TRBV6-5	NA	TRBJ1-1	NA	TGTGCCAGCAGACTGAACACTGAAGCTTTCTTT	CASRLNTEAFF
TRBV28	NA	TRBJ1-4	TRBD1	TGTGCCAGCAGACTCTCCGGGACAGGCAAAAAACTGTTTTTT	CASRLSGTGKKLFF